The present TCR beta chain was sequenced within a study of TIL therapy for anti-PD-1-resistant metastatic lung cancer. Study-wide context: Most patients had lung adenocarcinoma; several tumors were EGFR-mutant, two ALK-rearranged; half smoked currently or formerly.

Sequencing used immunoSEQ v3. Using immunoSEQ multiplex PCR, the repertoire was profiled, and TCRdb retains in-frame clones only, with some absent. The data contain under 65,000 clones, roughly four fifths of them seen just once; the ten biggest clones take up roughly 3%. Time point noted: pre-treatment sample, taken before nivolumab and TIL therapy. The germline gives CDR1 SGHRS, CDR2 YFSETQ. With 0 bases removed from V and 6 bases from J, the gap between germline ends came to 13 bases. There are 15 residues in the CDR3. The chain joins TRBV5-1 to TRBJ2-1, with D perhaps assigned TRBD1 or TRBD2 (5 bases each). The origin of this receptor is a person aged 25 to 80 with non-small cell lung cancer. This specimen consisted of blood, obtained at baseline. The CDR3 reads CASSLGQGGGNEQFF. The DNA for the CDR3 is TGCGCCAGCAGCTTGGGGCAGGGTGGGGGCAATGAGCAGTTCTTC.